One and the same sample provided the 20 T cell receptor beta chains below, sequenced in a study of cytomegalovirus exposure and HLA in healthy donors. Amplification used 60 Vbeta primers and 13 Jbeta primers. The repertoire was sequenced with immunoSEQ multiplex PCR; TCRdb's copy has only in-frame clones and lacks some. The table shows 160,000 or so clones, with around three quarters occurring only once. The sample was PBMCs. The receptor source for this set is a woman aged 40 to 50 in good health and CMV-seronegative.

This CDR3 reads CASSFGLAVSYEQYF. The CDR3 DNA is TGTGCCAGCAGCTTCGGACTAGCGGTCTCCTACGAGCAGTACTTC. The chain recombines TRBV5-8 with TRBJ2-7, with 10 bases aligning to TRBD2. The CDR3 loop spans 15 amino acids. Germline assignment: CDR1 SGHTS and CDR2 YDEGEE. V was clipped by 2 bases and J by 0 bases; unmatched bases: 2.

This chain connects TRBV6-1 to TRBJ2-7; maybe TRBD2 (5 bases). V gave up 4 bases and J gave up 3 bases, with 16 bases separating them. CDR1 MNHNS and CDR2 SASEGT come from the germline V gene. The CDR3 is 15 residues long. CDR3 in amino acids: CASSVYGNPGYEQYF. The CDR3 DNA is TGTGCCAGCAGTGTTTACGGGAATCCGGGCTACGAGCAGTACTTC.

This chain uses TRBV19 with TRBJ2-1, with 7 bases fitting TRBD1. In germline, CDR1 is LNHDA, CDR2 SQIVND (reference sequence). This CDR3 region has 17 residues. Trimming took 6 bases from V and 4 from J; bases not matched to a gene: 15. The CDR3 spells CASRVGVWRQGYNEQFF. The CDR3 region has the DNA TGTGCCAGTAGGGTCGGAGTCTGGAGACAGGGTTACAATGAGCAGTTCTTC.

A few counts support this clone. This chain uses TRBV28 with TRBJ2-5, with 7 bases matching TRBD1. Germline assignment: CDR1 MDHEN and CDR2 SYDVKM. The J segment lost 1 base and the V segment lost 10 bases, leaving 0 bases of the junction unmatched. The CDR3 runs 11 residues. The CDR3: CATGGQETQYF. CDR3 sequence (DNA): TGTGCCACAGGGGGCCAAGAGACCCAGTACTTC.

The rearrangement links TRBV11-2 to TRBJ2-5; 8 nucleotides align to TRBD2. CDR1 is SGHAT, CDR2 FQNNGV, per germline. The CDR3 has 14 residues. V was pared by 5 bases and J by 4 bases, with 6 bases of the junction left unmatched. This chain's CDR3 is CASSPAGGGETQYF. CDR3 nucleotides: TGTGCCAGCAGCCCCGCGGGGGGAGGAGAGACCCAGTACTTC.

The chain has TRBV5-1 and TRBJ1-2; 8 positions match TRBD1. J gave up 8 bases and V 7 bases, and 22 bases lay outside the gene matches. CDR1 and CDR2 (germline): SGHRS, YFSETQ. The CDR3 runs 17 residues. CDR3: CASSTRPGQGGSQGYTF. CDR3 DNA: TGCGCCAGCTCAACTAGGCCCGGACAGGGAGGTTCGCAAGGCTACACCTTC.

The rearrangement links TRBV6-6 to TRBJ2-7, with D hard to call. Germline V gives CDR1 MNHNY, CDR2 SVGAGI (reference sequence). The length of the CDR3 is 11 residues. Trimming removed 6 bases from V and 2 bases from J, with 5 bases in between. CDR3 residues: CASSPTYEQYF. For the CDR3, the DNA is TGTGCCAGCAGCCCTACCTACGAGCAGTACTTC.

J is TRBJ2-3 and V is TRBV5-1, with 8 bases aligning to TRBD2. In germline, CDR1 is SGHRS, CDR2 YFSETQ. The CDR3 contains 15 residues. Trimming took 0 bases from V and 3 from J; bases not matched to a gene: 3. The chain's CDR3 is CASSLVGRVTDTQYF. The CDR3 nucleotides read TGCGCCAGCAGCTTGGTCGGGAGGGTAACAGATACGCAGTATTTT.

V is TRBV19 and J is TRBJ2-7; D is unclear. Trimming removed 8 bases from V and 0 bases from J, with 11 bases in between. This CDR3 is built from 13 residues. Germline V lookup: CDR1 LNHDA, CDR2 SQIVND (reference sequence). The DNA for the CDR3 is TGTGCCAGTCCTAAAATCCACTCCTACGAGCAGTACTTC. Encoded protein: CASPKIHSYEQYF.

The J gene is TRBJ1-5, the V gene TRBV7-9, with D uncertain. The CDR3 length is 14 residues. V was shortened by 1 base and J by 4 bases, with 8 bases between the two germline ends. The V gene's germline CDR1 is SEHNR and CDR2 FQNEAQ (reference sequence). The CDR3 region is CASSLVEGNQPQHF. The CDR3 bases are TGTGCCAGCAGCTTAGTTGAGGGTAATCAGCCCCAGCATTTT.

CDR3 sequence: CASSPREDEQYF. DNA of the CDR3: TGTGCCAGCTCACCCCGAGAAGACGAGCAGTACTTC. The chain couples TRBV18 to TRBJ2-7; no firm D call. CDR1 is KGHSH and CDR2 is LQKENI in the germline V gene. This CDR3 spans 12 amino acids. V lost 3 bases and J 5 bases, leaving 8 bases between the germline ends.

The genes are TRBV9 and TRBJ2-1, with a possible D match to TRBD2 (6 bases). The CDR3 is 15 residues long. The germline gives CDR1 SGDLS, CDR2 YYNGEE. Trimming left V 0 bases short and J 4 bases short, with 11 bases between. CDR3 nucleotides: TGTGCCAGCAGCGTAGCGGGGACTTTTTACAATGAGCAGTTCTTC. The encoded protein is CASSVAGTFYNEQFF.

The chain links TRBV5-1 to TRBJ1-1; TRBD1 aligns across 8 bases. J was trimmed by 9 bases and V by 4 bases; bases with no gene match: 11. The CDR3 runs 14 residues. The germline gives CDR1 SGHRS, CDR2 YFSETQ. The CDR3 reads CASSPNLGQGKAFF. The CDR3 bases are TGCGCCAGCAGCCCTAATCTAGGACAGGGCAAAGCTTTCTTT.

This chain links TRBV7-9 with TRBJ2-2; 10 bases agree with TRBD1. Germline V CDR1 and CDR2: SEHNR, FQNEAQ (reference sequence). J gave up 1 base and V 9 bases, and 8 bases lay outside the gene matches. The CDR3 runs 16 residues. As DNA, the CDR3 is TGTGCCAGGCACGGGACAGGGGAATGGAACACCGGGGAGCTGTTTTTT. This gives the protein CARHGTGEWNTGELFF.

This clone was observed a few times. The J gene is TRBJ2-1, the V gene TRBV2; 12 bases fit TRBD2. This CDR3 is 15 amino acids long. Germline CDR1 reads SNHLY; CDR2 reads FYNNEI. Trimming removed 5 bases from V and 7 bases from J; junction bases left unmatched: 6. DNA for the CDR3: TGTGCCAGCAGTAGGACTAGCGGGAACGGTAATGAGCAGTTCTTC. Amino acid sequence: CASSRTSGNGNEQFF.

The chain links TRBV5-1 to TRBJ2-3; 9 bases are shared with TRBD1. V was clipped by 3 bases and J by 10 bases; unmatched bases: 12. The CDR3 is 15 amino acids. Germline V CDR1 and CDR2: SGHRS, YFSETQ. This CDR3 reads CASSWTTGGSDPQYF. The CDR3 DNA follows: TGCGCCAGCAGCTGGACCACAGGGGGCAGCGATCCGCAGTATTTT. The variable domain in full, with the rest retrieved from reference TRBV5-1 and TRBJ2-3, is KAGVTQTPRYLIKTRGQQVTLSCSPISGHRSVSWYQQTPGQGLQFLFEYFSETQRNKGNFPGRFSGRQFSNSRSEMNVSTLELGDSALYLCASSWTTGGSDPQYFGPGTRLTVL.

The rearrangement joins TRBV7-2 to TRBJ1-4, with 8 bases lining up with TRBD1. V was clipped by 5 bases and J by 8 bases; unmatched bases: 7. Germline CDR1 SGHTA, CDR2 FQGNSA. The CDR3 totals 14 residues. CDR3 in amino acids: CASSHDRGGEKLFF. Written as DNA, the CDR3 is TGTGCCAGCAGCCACGACAGGGGAGGAGAAAAACTGTTTTTT.

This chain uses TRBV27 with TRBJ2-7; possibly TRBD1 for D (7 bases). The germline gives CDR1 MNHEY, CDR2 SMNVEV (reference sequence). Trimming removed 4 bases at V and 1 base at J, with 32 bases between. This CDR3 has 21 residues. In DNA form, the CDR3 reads TGTGCCAGCAGTTATCCTCCGGGACAGCCGGACTATTTTCAACCTTCCTACGAGCAGTACTTC. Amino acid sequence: CASSYPPGQPDYFQPSYEQYF.

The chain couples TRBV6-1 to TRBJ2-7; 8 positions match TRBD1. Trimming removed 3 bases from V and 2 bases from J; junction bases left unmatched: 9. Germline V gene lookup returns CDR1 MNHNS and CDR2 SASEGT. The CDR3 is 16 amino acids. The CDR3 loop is CASSDPAGGFAYEQYF. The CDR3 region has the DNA TGTGCCAGCAGTGACCCCGCAGGGGGCTTCGCCTACGAGCAGTACTTC.

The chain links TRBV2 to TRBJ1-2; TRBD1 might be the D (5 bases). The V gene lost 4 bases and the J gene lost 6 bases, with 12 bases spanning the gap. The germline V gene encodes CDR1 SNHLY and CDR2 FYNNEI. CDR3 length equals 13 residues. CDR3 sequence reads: CASSVGGANGYTF. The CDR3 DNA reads TGTGCCAGCAGTGTAGGAGGGGCCAATGGCTACACCTTC.